These 21 T cell receptor beta chains were sequenced from one sample in a study of cytomegalovirus exposure and HLA in healthy donors. Use of 60 Vbeta and 13 Jbeta primers characterized the PCR. Profiling relied on immunoSEQ multiplex PCR, and the TCRdb table lists in-frame clones only, not all of them. Among over 150,000 clones listed, about 85% were seen once. Sequencing input: PBMCs. The source of these receptors is a man younger than 45 in good health and CMV-seropositive.

This chain links TRBV9 with TRBJ1-1; D unclear. The CDR3 is 16 residues long. CDR1 is SGDLS and CDR2 is YYNGEE in the germline V gene. V dropped 4 bases and J dropped 0 bases, with 16 bases sitting between them. CDR3 residues: CASSPRGEDMNTEAFF. The CDR3 DNA reads as TGTGCCAGCAGCCCCCGGGGAGAGGATATGAACACTGAAGCTTTCTTT.

The table lists this clone with a few counts. V gene TRBV5-1 combines with J gene TRBJ2-7; a weak D match, TRBD2 (5 bases). V dropped 3 bases and J dropped 6 bases, with 16 bases sitting between them. This CDR3 is built from 14 residues. Germline V lookup: CDR1 SGHRS, CDR2 YFSETQ. The CDR3 here is CASSSGITPPEQYF. The CDR3 DNA reads TGCGCCAGCAGCTCGGGAATCACCCCACCCGAGCAGTACTTC.

This clone was seen a few times. The chain has TRBV15 and TRBJ1-1; perhaps TRBD1 as D (5 bases). The CDR3 extends over 15 amino acids. V lost 2 bases, J lost 4 bases, and 14 bases lay in between. CDR1 is LNHNV, CDR2 YYDKDF, per germline (reference sequence). The CDR3 protein is CATSRSRGTPTEAFF. The CDR3 DNA sequence: TGTGCCACCAGCAGATCCCGGGGGACGCCCACTGAAGCTTTCTTT.

This chain joins TRBV18 and TRBJ1-2; perhaps TRBD1 as D (6 bases). Trimming removed 4 bases from V and 0 bases from J, with 15 bases in between. Germline CDR1 reads KGHSH; CDR2 reads LQKENI. This CDR3 is 16 amino acids long. CDR3 bases: TGTGCCAGCTCACTCCTGACACAGGGAGCTAACTATGGCTACACCTTC. Translation gives CASSLLTQGANYGYTF.

The chain employs TRBV27 and TRBJ2-7, with D possibly TRBD1 on 5 matching bases. This CDR3 is built from 14 residues. With 2 bases removed from V and 2 bases from J, the gap between germline ends came to 10 bases. From germline, CDR1 is MNHEY and CDR2 SMNVEV (reference sequence). DNA of the CDR3: TGTGCCAGCAGTTTAGAAAGGGGCACCTACGAGCAGTACTTC. It yields the protein CASSLERGTYEQYF.

V is TRBV6-5 and J is TRBJ1-1, with 7 positions matching TRBD1. J was trimmed by 3 bases and V by 5 bases; bases with no gene match: 9. CDR3 length equals 15 residues. CDR1 MNHEY and CDR2 SVGAGI come from the germline V gene. CDR3 coding DNA: TGTGCCAGCAGTACCTCCCCAGGGGGAGACACTGAAGCTTTCTTT. This codes for CASSTSPGGDTEAFF.

This clone was counted once. The chain combines TRBV6-6 with TRBJ2-7, with TRBD2 identical over 7 bases. Per germline, CDR1 MNHNY and CDR2 SVGAGI (reference sequence). The CDR3 sequence is 15 residues long. V gave up 2 bases and J gave up 0 bases; unmatched junction bases: 4. CDR3 region: CASSYGRDHSYEQYF. The CDR3 DNA reads as TGTGCCAGCAGTTACGGGAGGGATCACTCCTACGAGCAGTACTTC.

J is TRBJ1-4 and V is TRBV29-1; D might be TRBD1 (6 bases). The germline V gene has CDR1 SQVTM and CDR2 ANQGSEA. This CDR3 has 11 residues. In DNA form, the CDR3 reads TGCACTGCAGGGGCGAGGGAAAAACTGTTTTTT. It translates to CTAGAREKLFF. Full variable domain (missing parts from reference TRBV29-1 and TRBJ1-4): SAVISQKPSRDICQRGTSLTIQCQVDSQVTMMFWYRQQPGQSLTLIATANQGSEATYESGFVIDKFPISRPNLTFSTLTVSNMSPEDSSIYLCTAGAREKLFFGSGTQLSVL.

Only a few counts were recorded for this clone. This rearrangement joins TRBV19 to TRBJ1-1; D is perhaps TRBD1 (6 bases). CDR1 is LNHDA, CDR2 SQIVND, per germline (reference sequence). There are 12 residues in the CDR3. V lost 7 bases to trimming and J lost 4 bases, with 10 bases between them. The DNA of the CDR3 is TGTGCCAGTACCACAGGGACCACTGAAGCTTTCTTT. Amino acids: CASTTGTTEAFF.

About this clone: The sample holds other DNA sequences that translate to the same CDR3. This chain joins TRBV10-1 and TRBJ2-7; tentatively, D is TRBD2 (5 bases). The CDR3 loop spans 14 amino acids. V was shortened by 0 bases and J by 0 bases, with 6 bases between the two germline ends. The germline V gene has CDR1 WNHNN and CDR2 SYGVQD (reference sequence). Here the CDR3 reads CASSESGSSYEQYF. CDR3 sequence (DNA): TGCGCCAGCAGTGAGTCGGGGAGCTCCTACGAGCAGTACTTC.

This chain joins TRBV6-6 and TRBJ1-1; D uncertain. This CDR3 is 15 amino acids long. Germline V gene sequence: CDR1 MNHNY, CDR2 SVGAGI (reference sequence). V was shortened by 5 bases and J by 4 bases, with 17 bases between the two germline ends. The CDR3 DNA follows: TGTGCCAGCAGTCGACTATTGACCCAATCCACTGAAGCTTTCTTT. Its translation: CASSRLLTQSTEAFF.

The rearrangement joins TRBV15 to TRBJ2-7; 8 nucleotides agree with TRBD2. CDR3 length equals 16 residues. Germline V gene lookup returns CDR1 LNHNV and CDR2 YYDKDF (reference sequence). V lost 0 bases, J lost 4 bases, and 8 bases stayed unmatched. Here the CDR3 reads CATSRDLSGRTYEQYF. The DNA for the CDR3 is TGTGCCACCAGCAGAGATCTCAGCGGGAGAACGTACGAGCAGTACTTC. Full variable domain (outside the CDR3, taken from reference TRBV15 and TRBJ2-7): DAMVIQNPRYQVTQFGKPVTLSCSQTLNHNVMYWYQQKSSQAPKLLFHYYDKDFNNEADTPDNFQSRRPNTSFCFLDIRSPGLGDTAMYLCATSRDLSGRTYEQYFGPGTRLTVT.

The DNA of the CDR3 is TGTGCCAGCAGTCGACAGAACACTGAAGCTTTCTTT. This translates into CASSRQNTEAFF. The chain carries TRBV6-5 and TRBJ1-1; D is unclear. This CDR3 region has 12 residues. Per germline, CDR1 MNHEY and CDR2 SVGAGI. V was cut by 5 bases and J by 1 base, with 5 bases left in between.

In DNA form, the CDR3 reads TGTGCCAGCACCTCCCAGGCCCAAGAGACCCAGTACTTC. It encodes CASTSQAQETQYF. The chain links TRBV6-5 to TRBJ2-5; no clear D. The CDR3 extends over 13 amino acids. Germline V gene lookup returns CDR1 MNHEY and CDR2 SVGAGI. The ends were cut back, 7 bases at V and 1 base at J, with 10 bases in the middle.

V and J are TRBV6-1 and TRBJ1-1; the D gene is possibly TRBD1 (5 bases). Per germline, CDR1 MNHNS and CDR2 SASEGT. The CDR3 covers 13 residues. Trimming took off 7 bases at V and 0 bases at J, with 9 bases between the two ends. The CDR3 DNA sequence: TGTGCCAGCAATCGACAGTTGAACACTGAAGCTTTCTTT. This sequence encodes CASNRQLNTEAFF.

In its sample, this clone was seen once. The gene calls are TRBV6-1 and TRBJ2-2; 7 bases align to TRBD2. The CDR3 extends over 16 amino acids. The trim removed 4 bases at V and 5 bases at J, leaving 10 bases unmatched. Germline CDR1 MNHNS, CDR2 SASEGT. This CDR3 is CASSAPEGRETGELFF. For the CDR3, the DNA is TGTGCCAGCAGTGCGCCGGAAGGGAGGGAAACCGGGGAGCTGTTTTTT.

This chain connects TRBV2 to TRBJ2-1; D not certain. Trimming removed 8 bases at V and 10 bases at J, with 12 bases between. Germline assignment: CDR1 SNHLY and CDR2 FYNNEI. CDR3 length: 11 residues. The CDR3 spells CASSPPVEQFF. The CDR3 coding sequence is TGTGCCAGCTCCCCCCCTGTAGAGCAGTTCTTC.

This clone was seen once. This sequence joins TRBV19 and TRBJ1-2; 9 positions match TRBD1. V gave up 5 bases and J gave up 4 bases; unmatched junction bases: 8. This CDR3 has 15 residues. Germline-derived CDR1 and CDR2 are LNHDA and SQIVND (reference sequence). The CDR3 reads CASSFPGQGTYGYTF. The CDR3 coding sequence is TGTGCCAGTAGTTTCCCGGGACAGGGAACCTATGGCTACACCTTC. The whole variable domain, remainder taken from reference TRBV19 and TRBJ1-2, is DGGITQSPKYLFRKEGQNVTLSCEQNLNHDAMYWYRQDPGQGLRLIYYSQIVNDFQKGDIAEGYSVSREKKESFPLTVTSAQKNPTAFYLCASSFPGQGTYGYTFGSGTRLTVV.

There are a few counts of this clone. This chain joins TRBV29-1 and TRBJ1-2; D perhaps matches TRBD1 (6 bases). Trimming shortened V by 3 bases and J by 7 bases, and 15 bases separated the two germline ends. The V gene's germline CDR1 is SQVTM and CDR2 ANQGSEA. CDR3 length: 13 residues. CDR3 DNA: TGCAGCGTTGATGGCGGGGGCGCGATTGGCTACACCTTC. Amino acids: CSVDGGGAIGYTF.

This chain links TRBV27 with TRBJ2-7; D is possibly TRBD2 (6 bases). Germline V gene data show CDR1 as MNHEY and CDR2 as SMNVEV (reference sequence). The CDR3 consists of 16 residues. V was clipped by 4 bases and J by 0 bases, with 16 bases between them. The CDR3 sequence is CASSSVDYPSSYEQYF. DNA for the CDR3: TGTGCCAGCAGTTCCGTGGACTACCCCAGCTCCTACGAGCAGTACTTC.

The chain links TRBV7-2 to TRBJ1-1, with 7 bases that match TRBD1. The germline V gene has CDR1 SGHTA and CDR2 FQGNSA. The length of the CDR3 is 16 residues. J lost 0 bases, V lost 1 base, and 5 bases had no gene match. CDR3: CASSLGQGNLNTEAFF. The DNA for the CDR3 is TGTGCCAGCAGCTTAGGACAGGGTAATTTGAACACTGAAGCTTTCTTT.